Listed below are T cell receptor beta chains from one sample, sequenced in a study of preoperative IRX-2 immunotherapy in early breast cancer. Profiled with immunoSEQ multiplex PCR; TCRdb holds only in-frame clones, not every one. The sample has over 60,000 clones, approximately 93% seen once; the top ten hold under 2%. The specimen was taken from a patient treated with IRX-2 immunotherapy. The origin of the receptors is a human donor with breast cancer. Each CDR3 is given with its conserved first and last residue. The D gene is left open where the match is weak. Size tells how often a clone was seen (once, few, many) or the class of an expanded clone, and some rows leave it out.

v_gene	d_gene	abundance	j_gene	CDR3aa	CDR3nt
TRBV4-1	.	.	TRBJ1-1	CASSPGTQNTEAFF	TGCGCCAGCAGTCCCGGGACCCAGAACACTGAAGCTTTCTTT
TRBV6-1	TRBD1	.	TRBJ2-6	CASRQGPSGANVLTF	TGTGCCAGCAGACAGGGGCCCTCTGGGGCCAACGTCCTGACTTTC
TRBV11-2	.	.	TRBJ2-7	CASSLLRTVKPYEQYF	TGTGCCAGCAGCTTATTGCGGACCGTGAAGCCCTACGAGCAGTACTTC
TRBV21-1	.	.	TRBJ2-7	CASSTLYEQYF	TGTGCCAGCAGCACTCTGTACGAGCAGTACTTC
TRBV4-2	.	.	TRBJ2-2	CASSQEVRLEGGELFF	TGTGCCAGCAGCCAAGAGGTCCGTCTTGAGGGCGGGGAGCTGTTTTTT
TRBV7-2	TRBD1	.	TRBJ1-5	CASSLTEPGQGNQPQHF	TGTGCCAGCAGCCTAACTGAGCCGGGACAGGGCAATCAGCCCCAGCATTTT
TRBV7-9	.	.	TRBJ1-2	CASSPARGWGYTF	TGTGCCAGCAGCCCGGCCCGGGGGTGGGGCTACACCTTC
TRBV7-2	.	.	TRBJ2-5	CASSLGAALPTQETQYF	TGTGCCAGCAGCTTAGGGGCCGCCCTCCCCACACAAGAGACCCAGTACTTC
TRBV5-4	.	.	TRBJ2-2	CASSRTKDRNTGELFF	TGTGCCAGCAGTCGAACGAAAGACAGAAACACCGGGGAGCTGTTTTTT
TRBV4-3	TRBD2	.	TRBJ2-5	CASSQDATSGGLQTQYF	TGCGCCAGCAGCCAAGATGCGACTAGCGGGGGGTTGCAGACCCAGTACTTC
TRBV5-1	.	.	TRBJ2-7	CASSLDSLEQYF	TGCGCCAGCAGCTTGGATTCGCTCGAGCAGTACTTC
TRBV27	TRBD2	.	TRBJ2-7	CASSGLAGYEQYF	TGTGCCAGCTCCGGACTAGCGGGTTACGAGCAGTACTTC
TRBV18	.	.	TRBJ2-4	CASSRPGVSKNIQYF	TGTGCCAGCTCACGACCCGGGGTCTCCAAAAACATTCAGTACTTC
TRBV19	TRBD1	once	TRBJ2-2	CASGRDRRTGELFF	TGTGCCAGTGGACGGGACAGGCGCACCGGGGAGCTGTTTTTT
TRBV7-9	.	.	TRBJ1-2	CASSSGEGGWNGYTF	TGTGCCAGCAGCTCCGGGGAGGGGGGATGGAATGGCTACACCTTC
TRBV28	.	.	TRBJ1-2	CASTSSPGQFSYGYTF	TGTGCCAGCACCAGTTCCCCCGGACAGTTTTCCTATGGCTACACCTTC
TRBV27	.	.	TRBJ1-2	CASSERGRAGFGYTF	TGTGCCAGCAGTGAAAGGGGTAGGGCTGGTTTTGGCTACACCTTC
TRBV4-3	TRBD2	once	TRBJ2-1	CASSQGLAGSEQFF	TGCGCCAGCAGCCAAGGACTAGCGGGGTCGGAGCAGTTCTTC
TRBV28	.	.	TRBJ1-6	CASSLYRVRSPLHF	TGTGCCAGCAGTTTATACAGGGTACGTTCACCCCTCCACTTT
TRBV19	TRBD2	.	TRBJ2-3	CASRTTSGRTDTQYF	TGTGCCAGTAGGACAACTAGCGGGAGGACAGATACGCAGTATTTT
TRBV18	TRBD1	once	TRBJ2-7	CASSPRQGTYEQYF	TGTGCCAGCTCACCTCGACAGGGAACCTACGAGCAGTACTTC
TRBV7-2	.	.	TRBJ2-3	CASSLLGNSGTTDTQYF	TGTGCCAGCAGCCTATTGGGTAATAGCGGAACCACAGATACGCAGTATTTT
TRBV6-1	.	.	TRBJ1-3	CASSEVGGASGNTIYF	TGTGCCAGCAGTGAAGTGGGGGGAGCATCAGGAAACACCATATATTTT
TRBV4-2	.	.	TRBJ1-2	CASSQVGGSYGYTF	TGTGCCAGCAGCCAAGTAGGGGGGAGCTATGGCTACACCTTC
TRBV6-5	.	.	TRBJ1-4	CASSYENEKLFF	TGTGCCAGCAGTTATGAGAATGAAAAACTGTTTTTT
TRBV5-8	.	.	TRBJ2-4	CASSLRGAENIQYF	TGTGCCAGCAGCTTGCGAGGGGCCGAAAACATTCAGTACTTC
TRBV28	.	.	TRBJ2-2	CASSFQMNTGELFF	TGTGCCAGCAGTTTCCAAATGAACACCGGGGAGCTGTTTTTT
TRBV5-4	TRBD1	.	TRBJ2-5	CASSHKGQGKETQYF	TGTGCCAGCAGCCACAAGGGACAGGGAAAAGAGACCCAGTACTTC
TRBV4-1	TRBD2	.	TRBJ2-3	CASSQDSTSGGLTDTQYF	TGCGCCAGCAGCCAAGATTCGACTAGCGGGGGACTCACAGATACGCAGTATTTT
TRBV7-6	TRBD1	.	TRBJ1-1	CASSLTRTGGSRAFF	TGTGCCAGCAGCTTAACTCGGACAGGGGGCTCGAGAGCTTTCTTT
TRBV5-1	TRBD1	.	TRBJ1-4	CASSRDSPEKLFF	TGCGCCAGCAGCCGGGACAGCCCCGAAAAACTGTTTTTT
TRBV28	TRBD1	.	TRBJ2-7	CASSSLYADRVYYEQYF	TGTGCCAGCAGTTCCCTTTACGCGGACAGGGTATACTACGAGCAGTACTTC
TRBV19	.	.	TRBJ2-3	CASSSAYHTGSPGGDTQYF	TGTGCCAGTAGTAGTGCTTACCATACCGGGTCTCCTGGCGGAGATACGCAGTATTTT
TRBV29-1	.	.	TRBJ2-2	CSVFSGKGELFF	TGCAGCGTTTTTTCGGGGAAAGGGGAGCTGTTTTTT
TRBV27	.	.	TRBJ1-5	CASSFRLSNQPQHF	TGTGCCAGCAGTTTCCGATTAAGCAATCAGCCCCAGCATTTT
TRBV5-1	.	.	TRBJ2-7	CASGVGPAEQYF	TGCGCCAGCGGTGTGGGACCCGCCGAGCAGTACTTC
TRBV28	TRBD1	.	TRBJ1-3	CASTDPGQGLISGNTIYF	TGTGCCAGCACCGATCCGGGACAGGGTTTAATTTCTGGAAACACCATATATTTT
TRBV28	.	.	TRBJ2-7	CASSFLSQGGPYEQYF	TGTGCCAGCAGTTTTCTTAGCCAGGGAGGTCCCTACGAGCAGTACTTC
TRBV14	.	.	TRBJ2-1	CASSQEVGGGDNEQFF	TGTGCCAGCAGCCAAGAAGTCGGCGGAGGGGACAATGAGCAGTTCTTC
TRBV4-1	.	.	TRBJ2-7	CASSLYRGSYEQYF	TGCGCCAGCAGCCTCTATCGAGGCTCTTACGAGCAGTACTTC
TRBV9	.	.	TRBJ1-5	CASSPWDNQPQHF	TGTGCCAGCAGCCCATGGGACAATCAGCCCCAGCATTTT
TRBV28	.	.	TRBJ1-2	CASSRDRSKGYTF	TGTGCCAGCAGCCGAGACAGGTCGAAAGGCTACACCTTC
TRBV6-5	.	once	TRBJ1-6	CASSGTGTPLHF	TGTGCCAGCAGTGGAACAGGCACACCCCTCCACTTT
TRBV11-2	.	once	TRBJ2-7	CASSFTGFPLGGSYEQYF	TGTGCCAGCAGCTTCACAGGATTCCCACTTGGTGGATCCTACGAGCAGTACTTC
TRBV10-3	.	.	TRBJ2-1	CAISGRDEQFF	TGTGCCATCAGCGGCCGCGATGAGCAGTTCTTC
TRBV11-3	.	.	TRBJ2-7	CASQQESGSSYEQYF	TGTGCCAGCCAGCAGGAGTCGGGAAGCTCCTACGAGCAGTACTTC
TRBV9	.	once	TRBJ2-2	CASSVRPIIDNTGELFF	TGTGCCAGCAGCGTCCGACCCATTATAGACAACACCGGGGAGCTGTTTTTT
TRBV7-2	.	.	TRBJ2-5	CASSLEGWETQYF	TGTGCCAGCAGCTTAGAGGGGTGGGAGACCCAGTACTTC
TRBV29-1	.	.	TRBJ1-2	CSGLELGGASYGYTF	TGCAGCGGCCTGGAACTTGGGGGGGCTTCTTATGGCTACACCTTC
TRBV10-3	.	.	TRBJ1-1	CAISEPTGIEAFF	TGTGCCATCAGTGAGCCGACCGGGATTGAAGCTTTCTTT
TRBV5-5	.	.	TRBJ2-1	CASSLAGALTYNEQFF	TGTGCCAGCAGCTTGGCAGGGGCCCTAACCTACAATGAGCAGTTCTTC